Detailed here is one T cell receptor (beta chain). No cognate antigen has been identified for it. Base qualities are not recorded, but no much larger clone differs from it by a single base. RNA was isolated from bulk unsorted tissue, and RNA quality was assessed with a NanoDrop ND-1000 and an Agilent 2100. All donors had newly diagnosed lung cancer, had not received prior chemotherapy, and were admitted for thoracic surgery in China between August and November 2014. Patients who had received previous radiotherapy or chemotherapy, or who had another concurrent cancer, were excluded from the study. Pieces of surgical tissue measuring roughly 1-2.1 cm3 were kept in RNAlater solution and held at -80 degrees C until needed. The data originate from a study of tumor and adjacent non-tumor tissue in lung cancer (dated by TCRdb to 2016 to 2018). With respect to the entire study: By cancer type, the cohort comprised 11 to 12 adenocarcinoma patients, a couple of squamous cell carcinoma patients and 1 small cell lung cancer patient. The 15 enrolled patients, of whom approximately 10 were men and 5 were women, were aged about 30 to 80 years and were diagnosed with TNM stage I to III disease. Sequencing produced more than 100,000,000 productive TCRbeta reads in total, an average of approximately 4.5 million reads per sample. Bulk TCRbeta repertoires were compared between lung tumor tissue and matched distant non-tumor lung tissue obtained from 15 lung cancer patients. For each patient, one tumor sample and one normal lung sample were taken, giving thirty paired specimens that underwent TCRbeta CDR3 sequencing.

Libraries were made using multiplex PCR. For sequencing, an Illumina HiSeq 2500 was employed. TCRbeta libraries were constructed through three rounds of nested PCR with primers (Table S4) according to protocols adapted from ARM-PCR. Before sequencing, PCR products of 200-500 bp were cut from the gel and purified using the QIAquick gel extraction kit. The authors processed their data as follows. Trimmomatic was used to clean the reads, FLASH merged the cleaned reads into complete CDR3 sequences, and MiTCR assigned the sequences to V(D)J germline segments. Clonal diversity was computed as the inverse Simpson's index with VDJtools. In-frame sequences without a premature stop codon were defined as productive reads. The public reads were reanalyzed by TCRdb: fastp trimming at Q25, MiXCR alignment, in-frame beta chains only. A single entry per CDR3 protein holds the most common genes and DNA from its merged rows. It is TCRdb's table, rather than the study itself, that gives the V and J calls and clone size. Across this sample there are about 140,000 distinct CDR3 sequences, with around 61% seen only once. The ten largest clones capture roughly 18% of the sample.

Reading from cysteine to phenylalanine, the CDR3 counts 15 amino acids. Of all the DNA, just the CDR3 is kept, 45 bases in frame from base 1. The germline V gene (reference sequence) specifies SGHAT as CDR1 and FQDESV as CDR2. V gives up 2 bases and J gives up 11 bases, and the segment between their germline ends measures 20 bases. Study-level results and caveats: A significantly larger cumulative share of the repertoire was made up by the top 100 clones in normal lung than in tumor tissue. Tumor tissue showed significantly higher TCR diversity (inverse Simpson) than normal lung tissue, at 431.37 vs 166.20 (P = 0.0075, Mann-Whitney U test). Only 15 or so patients were included in the cohort, and the need for larger samples and more detailed clinical data was noted by the authors. The sequencing platform is not named in the methods, and unique molecular identifiers are not mentioned. Because peripheral blood was not sequenced, blood TCRbeta repertoires in the lung cancer patients of the study were not examined. TCR diversity was significantly higher in younger patients, and higher tumor TCR diversity was associated with shorter overall and disease-free survival.

The TCR was taken from a man aged 55 to 70 with small cell lung cancer. The sequence links TRBV11-1 to TRBJ2-3; the D segment cannot be called with confidence. The sample taken for sequencing was lung tumor tissue. At the DNA level, the sequence is TGTGCCAGCAGCTTAACCAGCGATAGCACAGATGTGCAGTATTTT. This codes for CASSLTSDSTDVQYF.